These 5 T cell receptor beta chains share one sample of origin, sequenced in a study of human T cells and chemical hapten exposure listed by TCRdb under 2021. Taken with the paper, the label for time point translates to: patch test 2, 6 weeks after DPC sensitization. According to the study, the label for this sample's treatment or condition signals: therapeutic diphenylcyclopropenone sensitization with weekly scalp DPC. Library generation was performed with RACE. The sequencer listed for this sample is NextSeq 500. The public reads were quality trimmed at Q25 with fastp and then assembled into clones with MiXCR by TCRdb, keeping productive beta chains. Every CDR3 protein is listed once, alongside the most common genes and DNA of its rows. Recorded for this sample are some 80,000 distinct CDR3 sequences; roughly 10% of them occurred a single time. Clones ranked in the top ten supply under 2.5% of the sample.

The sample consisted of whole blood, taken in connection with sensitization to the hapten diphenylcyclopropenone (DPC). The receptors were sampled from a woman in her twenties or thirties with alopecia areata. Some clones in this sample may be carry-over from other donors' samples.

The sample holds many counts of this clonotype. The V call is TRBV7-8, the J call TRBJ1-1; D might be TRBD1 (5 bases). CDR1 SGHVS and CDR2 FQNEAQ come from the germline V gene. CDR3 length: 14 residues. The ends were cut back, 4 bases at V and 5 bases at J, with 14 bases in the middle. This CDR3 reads CASSYGTLGTEAFF. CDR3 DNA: TGTGCCAGCAGCTACGGGACTCTGGGGACTGAAGCTTTCTTT.

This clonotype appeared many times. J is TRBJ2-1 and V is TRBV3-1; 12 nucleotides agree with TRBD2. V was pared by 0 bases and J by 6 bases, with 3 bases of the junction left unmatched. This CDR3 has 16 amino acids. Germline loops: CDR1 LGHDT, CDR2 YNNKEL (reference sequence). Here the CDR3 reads CASSQEGLAGSNEQFF. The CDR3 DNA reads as TGTGCCAGCAGCCAAGAGGGACTAGCGGGTTCCAATGAGCAGTTCTTC.

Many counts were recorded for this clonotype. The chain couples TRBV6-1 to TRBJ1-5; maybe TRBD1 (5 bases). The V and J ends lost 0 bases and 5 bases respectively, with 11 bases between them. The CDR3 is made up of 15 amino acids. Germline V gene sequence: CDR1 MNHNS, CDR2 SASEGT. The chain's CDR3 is CASSEASRDYQPQHF. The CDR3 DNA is TGTGCCAGCAGTGAAGCGTCAAGGGACTATCAGCCCCAGCATTTT.

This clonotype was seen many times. CDR3 in DNA: TGTGCCAGCAGTACACAGGGACTGAACACTGAAGCTTTCTTT. This sequence encodes CASSTQGLNTEAFF. The J gene is TRBJ1-1, the V gene TRBV12-3 or TRBV12-4; maybe TRBD1 (6 bases). V was trimmed by 5 bases and J by 0 bases, leaving 10 bases between them. This CDR3 region has 14 residues.

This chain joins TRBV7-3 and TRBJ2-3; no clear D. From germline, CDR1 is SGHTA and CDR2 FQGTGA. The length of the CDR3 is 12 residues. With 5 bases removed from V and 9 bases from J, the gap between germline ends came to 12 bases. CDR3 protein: CASSTPGSTQYF. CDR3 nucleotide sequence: TGTGCCAGCAGCACACCAGGAAGCACGCAGTATTTT.